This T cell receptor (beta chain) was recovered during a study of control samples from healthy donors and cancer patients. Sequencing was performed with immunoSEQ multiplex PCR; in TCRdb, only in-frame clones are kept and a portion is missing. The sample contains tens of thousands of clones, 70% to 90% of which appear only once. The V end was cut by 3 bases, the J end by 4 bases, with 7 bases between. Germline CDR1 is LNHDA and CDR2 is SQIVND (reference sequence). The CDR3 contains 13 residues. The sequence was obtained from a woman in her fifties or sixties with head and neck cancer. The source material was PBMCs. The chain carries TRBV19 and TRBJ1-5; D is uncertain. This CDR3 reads CASSMGRNQPQHF. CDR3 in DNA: TGTGCCAGTAGTATGGGCCGGAATCAGCCCCAGCATTTT. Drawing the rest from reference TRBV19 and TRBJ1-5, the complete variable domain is DGGITQSPKYLFRKEGQNVTLSCEQNLNHDAMYWYRQDPGQGLRLIYYSQIVNDFQKGDIAEGYSVSREKKESFPLTVTSAQKNPTAFYLCASSMGRNQPQHFGDGTRLSIL.